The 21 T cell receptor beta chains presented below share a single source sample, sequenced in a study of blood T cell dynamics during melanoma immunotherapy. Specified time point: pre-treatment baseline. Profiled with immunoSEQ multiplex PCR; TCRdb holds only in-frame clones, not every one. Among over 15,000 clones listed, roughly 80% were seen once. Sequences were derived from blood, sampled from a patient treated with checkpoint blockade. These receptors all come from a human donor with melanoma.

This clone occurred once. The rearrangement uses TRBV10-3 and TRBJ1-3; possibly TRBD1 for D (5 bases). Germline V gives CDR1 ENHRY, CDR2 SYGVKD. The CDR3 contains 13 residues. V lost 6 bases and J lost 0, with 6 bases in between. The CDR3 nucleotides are TGTGCCATCAGAGACAGCTCTGGAAACACCATATATTTT. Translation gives CAIRDSSGNTIYF.

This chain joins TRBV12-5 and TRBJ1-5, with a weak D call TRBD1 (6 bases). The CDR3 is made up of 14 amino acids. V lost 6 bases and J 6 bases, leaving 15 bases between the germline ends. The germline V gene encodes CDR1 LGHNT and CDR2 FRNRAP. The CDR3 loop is CASGADGGRQPQHF. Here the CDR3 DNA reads TGTGCTAGTGGCGCAGACGGGGGGCGTCAGCCCCAGCATTTT.

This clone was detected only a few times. The CDR3 protein is CAWRLAGQGNQPQHF. The CDR3 DNA sequence: TGTGCCTGGAGGCTCGCTGGACAGGGAAATCAGCCCCAGCATTTT. This chain links TRBV30 with TRBJ1-5; 8 bases are a match to TRBD1. The CDR3 consists of 15 residues. Germline CDR1 reads GTSNPN; CDR2 reads SVGIG (reference sequence). The ends lost 3 bases at V and 4 bases at J; junction bases unmatched: 8.

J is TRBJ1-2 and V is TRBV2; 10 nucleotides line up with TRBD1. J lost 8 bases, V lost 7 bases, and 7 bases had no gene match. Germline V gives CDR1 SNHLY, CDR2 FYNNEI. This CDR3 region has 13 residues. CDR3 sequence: CASKVGQGEGYTF. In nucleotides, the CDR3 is TGTGCCAGCAAGGTCGGACAGGGGGAGGGCTACACCTTC.

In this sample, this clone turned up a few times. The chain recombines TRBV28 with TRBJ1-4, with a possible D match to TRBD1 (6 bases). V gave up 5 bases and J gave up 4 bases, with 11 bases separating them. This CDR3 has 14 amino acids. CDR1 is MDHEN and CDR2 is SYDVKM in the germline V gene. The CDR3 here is CASSQGWGNEKLFF. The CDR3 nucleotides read TGTGCCAGCAGTCAGGGGTGGGGTAATGAAAAACTGTTTTTT.

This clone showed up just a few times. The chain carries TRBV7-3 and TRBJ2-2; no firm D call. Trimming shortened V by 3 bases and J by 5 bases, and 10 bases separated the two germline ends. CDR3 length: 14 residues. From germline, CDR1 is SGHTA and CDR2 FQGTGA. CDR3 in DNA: TGTGCCAGCAGCTTGTCAGCACAAACCGGGGAGCTGTTTTTT. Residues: CASSLSAQTGELFF.

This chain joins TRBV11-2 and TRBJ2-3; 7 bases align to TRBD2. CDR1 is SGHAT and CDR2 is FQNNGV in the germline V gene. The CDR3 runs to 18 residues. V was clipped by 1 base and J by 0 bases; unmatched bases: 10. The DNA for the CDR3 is TGTGCCAGCAGCTTAGTGGGGTATTGGGGGGGAAGCACAGATACGCAGTATTTT. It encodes CASSLVGYWGGSTDTQYF.

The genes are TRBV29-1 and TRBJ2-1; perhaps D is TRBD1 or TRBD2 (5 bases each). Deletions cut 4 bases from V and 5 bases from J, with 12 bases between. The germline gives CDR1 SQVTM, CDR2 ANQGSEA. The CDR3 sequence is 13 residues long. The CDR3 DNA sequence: TGCAGCGTTGGGGGGAGACAGAACAATGAGCAGTTCTTC. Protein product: CSVGGRQNNEQFF.

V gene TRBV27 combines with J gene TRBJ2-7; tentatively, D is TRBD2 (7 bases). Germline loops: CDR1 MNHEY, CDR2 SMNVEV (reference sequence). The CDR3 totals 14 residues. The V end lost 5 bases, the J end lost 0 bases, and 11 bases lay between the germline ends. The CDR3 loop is CASSRGAPSYEQYF. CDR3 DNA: TGTGCCAGCAGTCGGGGGGCCCCCTCCTACGAGCAGTACTTC.

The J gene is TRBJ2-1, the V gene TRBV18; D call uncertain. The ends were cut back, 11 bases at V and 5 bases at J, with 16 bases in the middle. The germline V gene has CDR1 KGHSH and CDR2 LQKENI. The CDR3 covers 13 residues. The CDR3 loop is CACHQARNNEQFF. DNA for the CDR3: TGTGCCTGTCACCAGGCTAGGAACAATGAGCAGTTCTTC.

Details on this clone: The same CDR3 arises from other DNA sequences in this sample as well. The DNA of the CDR3 is TGTGCCAGCAGTTTAACCGACAGGGCCCGGGACGAGCAGTTCTTC. Translated, it gives CASSLTDRARDEQFF. The chain has TRBV28 and TRBJ2-1; 7 bases are shared with TRBD1. The CDR3 has 15 residues. After removal of 2 bases from V and 10 bases from J, the junction contained 11 bases not matched to a gene. Germline V CDR1 and CDR2: MDHEN, SYDVKM.

CDR3 sequence reads: CASSNGLKETQYF. Written as DNA, the CDR3 is TGTGCCAGCAGCAATGGACTTAAAGAGACCCAGTACTTC. This chain connects TRBV6-6 to TRBJ2-5, with D perhaps matching TRBD2 (5 bases). The CDR3 totals 13 residues. V lost 6 bases to trimming and J lost 3 bases, with 11 bases between them. Germline loops: CDR1 MNHNY, CDR2 SVGAGI (reference sequence).

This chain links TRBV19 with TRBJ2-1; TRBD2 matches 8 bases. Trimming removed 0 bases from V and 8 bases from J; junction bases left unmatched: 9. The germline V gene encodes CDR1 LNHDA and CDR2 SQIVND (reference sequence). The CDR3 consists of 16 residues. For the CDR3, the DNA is TGTGCCAGTAGTATAGAACCGGGACTAGTCTTCGATGAGCAGTTCTTC. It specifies CASSIEPGLVFDEQFF.

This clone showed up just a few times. DNA of the CDR3: TGTGCCAGCAGTGATGTAGGCGGGACAGATACGCAGTATTTT. This gives the protein CASSDVGGTDTQYF. This chain links TRBV6-4 with TRBJ2-3; the D gene is possibly TRBD2 (5 bases). This CDR3 has 14 residues. CDR1 and CDR2 (germline): MRHNA, SNTAGT. Trimming took off 3 bases at V and 3 bases at J, with 10 bases between the two ends.

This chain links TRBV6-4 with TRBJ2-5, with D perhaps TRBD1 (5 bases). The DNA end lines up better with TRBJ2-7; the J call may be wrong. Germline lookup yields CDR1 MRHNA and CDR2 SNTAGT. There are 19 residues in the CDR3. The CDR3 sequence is CASTTKVPPDTEGDYEQYF. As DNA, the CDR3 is TGTGCCAGCACTACAAAAGTCCCACCCGATACAGAAGGGGACTACGAGCAGTACTTC.

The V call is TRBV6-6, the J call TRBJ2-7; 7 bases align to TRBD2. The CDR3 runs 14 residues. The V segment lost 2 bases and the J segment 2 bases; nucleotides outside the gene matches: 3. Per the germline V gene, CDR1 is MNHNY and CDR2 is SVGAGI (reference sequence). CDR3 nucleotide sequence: TGTGCCAGCAGTTACACGGGGGGACCCTACGAGCAGTACTTC. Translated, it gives CASSYTGGPYEQYF.

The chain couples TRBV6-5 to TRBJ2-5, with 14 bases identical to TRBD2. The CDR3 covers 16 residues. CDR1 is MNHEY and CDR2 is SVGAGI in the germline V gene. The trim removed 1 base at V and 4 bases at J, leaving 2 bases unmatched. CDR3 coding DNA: TGTGCCAGCAGTTACTTAGGACTAGCGGGAGGAGAGACCCAGTACTTC. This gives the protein CASSYLGLAGGETQYF.

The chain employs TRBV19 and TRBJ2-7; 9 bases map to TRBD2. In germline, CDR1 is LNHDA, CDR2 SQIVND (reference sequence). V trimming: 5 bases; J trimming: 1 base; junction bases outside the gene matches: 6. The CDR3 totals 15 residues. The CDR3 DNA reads TGTGCCAGTAGTCCCACAGCGGGAGGATCCTACGAGCAGTACTTC. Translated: CASSPTAGGSYEQYF.

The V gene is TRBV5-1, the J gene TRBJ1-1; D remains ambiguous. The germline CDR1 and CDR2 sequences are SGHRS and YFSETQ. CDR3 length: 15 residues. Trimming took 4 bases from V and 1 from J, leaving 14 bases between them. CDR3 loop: CASSPMGGGNTEAFF. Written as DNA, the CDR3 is TGCGCCAGCAGCCCTATGGGAGGCGGGAACACTGAAGCTTTCTTT.

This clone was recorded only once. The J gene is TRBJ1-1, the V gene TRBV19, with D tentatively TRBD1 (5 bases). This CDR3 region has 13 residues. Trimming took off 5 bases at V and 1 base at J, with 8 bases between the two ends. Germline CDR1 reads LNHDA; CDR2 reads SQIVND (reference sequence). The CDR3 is CASSGGGNTEAFF. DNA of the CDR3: TGTGCCAGTAGTGGGGGTGGGAACACTGAAGCTTTCTTT. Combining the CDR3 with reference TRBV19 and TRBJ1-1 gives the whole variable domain DGGITQSPKYLFRKEGQNVTLSCEQNLNHDAMYWYRQDPGQGLRLIYYSQIVNDFQKGDIAEGYSVSREKKESFPLTVTSAQKNPTAFYLCASSGGGNTEAFFGQGTRLTVV.

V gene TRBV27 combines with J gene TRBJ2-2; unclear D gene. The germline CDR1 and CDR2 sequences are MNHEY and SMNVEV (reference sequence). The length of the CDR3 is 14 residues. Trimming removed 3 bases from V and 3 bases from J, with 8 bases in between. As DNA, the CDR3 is TGTGCCAGCAGTTTCGGGTCTCACACCGGGGAGCTGTTTTTT. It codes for CASSFGSHTGELFF.